This T cell receptor (beta chain) originates from a study of Ad26.COV2.S vaccination and SARS-CoV-2 variants. Study as a whole: Administration of Ad26.COV2.S was intramuscular, either once or twice 56 days apart. Overall study results and limits: Comparability of non-spike TCR breadth was observed across vaccine and placebo recipients. Reports say spike-specific CD8+ and CD4+ T cell responses covered substantial breadth after vaccination. Relative to placebo recipients, vaccine recipients exhibited elevated spike-specific TCR breadth.

The CDR3 contains 17 residues. CDR1 is SGHRS, CDR2 YFSETQ, per germline. V gave up 2 bases and J gave up 6 bases; unmatched junction bases: 5. As to this clone: The antigen is undetermined.

Described treatment: over 15 received Ad26.COV2.S at low or high dose, single or two shots; roughly five received placebo; per-sample allocation not given. The investigators took samples on day 63 after the first vaccine or placebo injection. Sequencing was performed with immunoSEQ multiplex PCR; in TCRdb, only in-frame clones are kept and a portion is missing. Of 350,000 to 450,000 clones in the sample, 92% are singletons; the top ten hold under 2%. The clonotype originates from a person between 18 and 65 years old who received the Ad26.COV2.S COVID-19 vaccine or a placebo. The rearrangement joins TRBV5-1 to TRBJ2-6; the match to TRBD2 covers 13 bases. Here the sequenced sample was peripheral blood, taken in a trial of Ad26.COV2.S vaccine versus placebo. CDR3 sequence reads: CASSLLAGGPEANVLTF. CDR3 DNA: TGCGCCAGCAGCTTACTAGCGGGGGGGCCGGAGGCCAACGTCCTGACTTTC.